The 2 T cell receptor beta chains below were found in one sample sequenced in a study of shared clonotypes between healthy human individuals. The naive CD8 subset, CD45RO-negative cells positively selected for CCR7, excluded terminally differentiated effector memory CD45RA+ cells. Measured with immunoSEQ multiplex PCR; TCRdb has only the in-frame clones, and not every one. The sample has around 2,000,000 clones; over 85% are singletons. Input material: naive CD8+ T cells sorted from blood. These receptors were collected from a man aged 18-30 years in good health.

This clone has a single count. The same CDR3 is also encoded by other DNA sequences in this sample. CDR3 region: CASSPDSGNQPQHF. In DNA form, the CDR3 reads TGTGCCAGCAGCCCTGACAGTGGCAATCAGCCCCAGCATTTT. The V gene is TRBV7-9, the J gene TRBJ1-5, with a possible D match to TRBD1 (5 bases). From germline, CDR1 is SEHNR and CDR2 FQNEAQ (reference sequence). V was pared by 5 bases and J by 2 bases, with 10 bases between. CDR3 length: 14 amino acids.

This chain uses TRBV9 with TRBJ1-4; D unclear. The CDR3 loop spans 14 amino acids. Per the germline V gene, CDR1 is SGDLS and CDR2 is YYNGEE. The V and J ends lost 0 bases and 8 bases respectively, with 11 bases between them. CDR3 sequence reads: CASSVDTFSEKLFF. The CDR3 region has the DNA TGTGCCAGCAGCGTAGACACATTCTCGGAAAAACTGTTTTTT.